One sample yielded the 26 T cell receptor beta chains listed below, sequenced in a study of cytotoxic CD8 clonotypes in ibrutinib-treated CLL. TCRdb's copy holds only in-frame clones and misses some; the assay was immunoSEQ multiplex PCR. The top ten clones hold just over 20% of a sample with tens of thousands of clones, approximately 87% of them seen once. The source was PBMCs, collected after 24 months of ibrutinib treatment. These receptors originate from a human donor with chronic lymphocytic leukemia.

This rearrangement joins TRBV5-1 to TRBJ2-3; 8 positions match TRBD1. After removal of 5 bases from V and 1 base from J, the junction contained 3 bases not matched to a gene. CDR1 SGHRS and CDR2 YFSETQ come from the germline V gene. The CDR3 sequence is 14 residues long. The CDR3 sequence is CASRVGQGTDTQYF. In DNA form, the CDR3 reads TGCGCCAGCAGGGTGGGACAGGGCACAGATACGCAGTATTTT.

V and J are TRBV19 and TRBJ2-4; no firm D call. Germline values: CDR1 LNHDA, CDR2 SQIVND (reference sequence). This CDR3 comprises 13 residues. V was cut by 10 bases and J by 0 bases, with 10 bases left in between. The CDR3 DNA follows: TGTGCCACCTCCTGGTTAGCCAAAAACATTCAGTACTTC. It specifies CATSWLAKNIQYF. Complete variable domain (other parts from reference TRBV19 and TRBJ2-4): DGGITQSPKYLFRKEGQNVTLSCEQNLNHDAMYWYRQDPGQGLRLIYYSQIVNDFQKGDIAEGYSVSREKKESFPLTVTSAQKNPTAFYLCATSWLAKNIQYFGAGTRLSVL.

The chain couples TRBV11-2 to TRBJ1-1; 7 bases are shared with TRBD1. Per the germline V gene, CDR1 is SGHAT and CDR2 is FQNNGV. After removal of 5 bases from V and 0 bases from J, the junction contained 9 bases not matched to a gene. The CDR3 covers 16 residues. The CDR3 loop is CASSRPGTVLNTEAFF. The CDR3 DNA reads TGTGCCAGCAGCCGTCCCGGGACAGTCCTGAACACTGAAGCTTTCTTT.

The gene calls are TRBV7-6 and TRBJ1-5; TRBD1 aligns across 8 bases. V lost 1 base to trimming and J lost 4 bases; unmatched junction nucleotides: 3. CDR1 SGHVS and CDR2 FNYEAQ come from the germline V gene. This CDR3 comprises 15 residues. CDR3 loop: CASSLGQGLNQPQHF. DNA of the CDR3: TGTGCCAGCAGCTTAGGACAGGGGTTAAATCAGCCCCAGCATTTT. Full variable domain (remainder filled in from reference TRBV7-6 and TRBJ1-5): GAGVSQSPRYKVTKRGQDVALRCDPISGHVSLYWYRQALGQGPEFLTYFNYEAQQDKSGLPNDRFSAERPEGSISTLTIQRTEQRDSAMYRCASSLGQGLNQPQHFGDGTRLSIL.

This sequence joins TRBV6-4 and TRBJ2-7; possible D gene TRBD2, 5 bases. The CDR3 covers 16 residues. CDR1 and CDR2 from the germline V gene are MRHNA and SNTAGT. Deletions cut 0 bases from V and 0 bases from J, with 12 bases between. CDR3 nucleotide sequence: TGTGCCAGCAGTGACTCCGGGCGGGTAGACTCCTACGAGCAGTACTTC. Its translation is CASSDSGRVDSYEQYF.

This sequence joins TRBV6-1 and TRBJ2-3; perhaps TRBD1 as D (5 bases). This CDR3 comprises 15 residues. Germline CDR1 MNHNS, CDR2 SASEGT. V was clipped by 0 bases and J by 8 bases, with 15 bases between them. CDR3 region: CASSEASRVAGTQYF. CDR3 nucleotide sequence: TGTGCCAGCAGTGAAGCTTCCAGGGTAGCAGGTACGCAGTATTTT.

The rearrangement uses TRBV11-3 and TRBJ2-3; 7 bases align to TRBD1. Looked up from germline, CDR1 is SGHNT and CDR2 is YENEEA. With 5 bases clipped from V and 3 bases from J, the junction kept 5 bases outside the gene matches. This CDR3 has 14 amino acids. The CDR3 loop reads CASSAGTETDTQYF. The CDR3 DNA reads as TGTGCCAGCAGCGCAGGGACAGAAACAGATACGCAGTATTTT. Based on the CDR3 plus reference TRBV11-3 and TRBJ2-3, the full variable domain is EAGVVQSPRYKIIEKKQPVAFWCNPISGHNTLYWYLQNLGQGPELLIRYENEEAVDDSQLPKDRFSAERLKGVDSTLKIQPAELGDSAVYLCASSAGTETDTQYFGPGTRLTVL.

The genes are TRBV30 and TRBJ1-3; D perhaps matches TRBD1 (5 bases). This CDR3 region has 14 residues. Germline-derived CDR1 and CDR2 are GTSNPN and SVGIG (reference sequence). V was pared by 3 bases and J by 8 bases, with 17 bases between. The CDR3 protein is CAWSSWDRRDTIYF. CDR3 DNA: TGTGCCTGGAGCTCCTGGGACCGTCGGGACACCATATATTTT. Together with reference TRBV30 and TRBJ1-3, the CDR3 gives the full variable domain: SQTIHQWPATLVQPVGSPLSLECTVEGTSNPNLYWYRQAAGRGLQLLFYSVGIGQISSEVPQNLSASRPQDRQFILSSKKLLLSDSGFYLCAWSSWDRRDTIYFGEGSWLTVV.

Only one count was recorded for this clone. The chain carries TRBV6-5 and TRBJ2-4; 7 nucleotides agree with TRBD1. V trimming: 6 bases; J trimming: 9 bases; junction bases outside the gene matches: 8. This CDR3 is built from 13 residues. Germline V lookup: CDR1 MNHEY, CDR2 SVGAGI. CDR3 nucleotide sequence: TGTGCCAGCAGCCGCGACAGGGACGGCATTCAGTACTTC. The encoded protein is CASSRDRDGIQYF.

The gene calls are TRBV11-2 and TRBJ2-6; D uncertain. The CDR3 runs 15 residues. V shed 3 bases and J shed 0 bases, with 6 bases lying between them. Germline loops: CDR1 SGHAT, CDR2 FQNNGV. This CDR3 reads CASSFSLSGANVLTF. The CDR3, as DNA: TGTGCCAGCAGCTTTTCGCTCTCTGGGGCCAACGTCCTGACTTTC.

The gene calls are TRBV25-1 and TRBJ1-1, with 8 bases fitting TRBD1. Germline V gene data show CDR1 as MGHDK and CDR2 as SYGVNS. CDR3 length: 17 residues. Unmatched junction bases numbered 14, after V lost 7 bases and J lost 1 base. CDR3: CASTRFSADRENTEAFF. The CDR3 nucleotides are TGTGCCAGCACTCGATTTTCCGCGGACAGGGAGAACACTGAAGCTTTCTTT.

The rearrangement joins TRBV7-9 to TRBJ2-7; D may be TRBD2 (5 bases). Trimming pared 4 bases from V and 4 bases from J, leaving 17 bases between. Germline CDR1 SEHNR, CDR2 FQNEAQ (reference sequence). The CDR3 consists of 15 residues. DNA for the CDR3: TGTGCCAGCAGCTCACTCGCGGGCGGGTTTTACGAGCAGTACTTC. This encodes CASSSLAGGFYEQYF.

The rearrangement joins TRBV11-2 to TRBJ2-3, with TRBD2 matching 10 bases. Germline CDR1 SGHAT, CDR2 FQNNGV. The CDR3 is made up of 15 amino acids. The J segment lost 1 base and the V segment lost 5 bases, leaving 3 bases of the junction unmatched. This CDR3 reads CASSQGLAGTDTQYF. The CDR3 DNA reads TGTGCCAGCAGCCAAGGACTAGCGGGCACAGATACGCAGTATTTT.

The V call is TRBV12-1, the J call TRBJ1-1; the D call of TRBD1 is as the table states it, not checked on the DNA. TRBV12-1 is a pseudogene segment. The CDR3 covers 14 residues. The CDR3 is CASSFTGSFTEAFF. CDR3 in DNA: TGTGCCAGCAGCTTTACAGGGTCGTTCACTGAAGCTTTCTTT.

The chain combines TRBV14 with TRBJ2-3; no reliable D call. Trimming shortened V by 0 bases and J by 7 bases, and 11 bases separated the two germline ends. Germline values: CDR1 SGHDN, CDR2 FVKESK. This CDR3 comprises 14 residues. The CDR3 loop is CASSQEPPRHTQYF. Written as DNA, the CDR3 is TGTGCCAGCAGCCAAGAACCCCCCAGGCATACGCAGTATTTT.

In nucleotides, the CDR3 is TGTGCCAGCAGTGGTTCGGCGCAGGCGACAGTACAAGAGACCCAGTACTTC. Protein: CASSGSAQATVQETQYF. V and J are TRBV6-1 and TRBJ2-5; maybe TRBD1 (5 bases). The CDR3 contains 17 residues. Deletions cut 4 bases from V and 2 bases from J, with 20 bases between. Looked up from germline, CDR1 is MNHNS and CDR2 is SASEGT.

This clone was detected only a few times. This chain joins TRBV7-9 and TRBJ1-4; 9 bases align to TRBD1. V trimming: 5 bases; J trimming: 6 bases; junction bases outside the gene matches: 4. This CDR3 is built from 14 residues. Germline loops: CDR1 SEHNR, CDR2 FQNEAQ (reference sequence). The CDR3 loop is CASSPTGGDEKLFF. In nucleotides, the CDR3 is TGTGCCAGCAGCCCGACAGGGGGGGATGAAAAACTGTTTTTT.

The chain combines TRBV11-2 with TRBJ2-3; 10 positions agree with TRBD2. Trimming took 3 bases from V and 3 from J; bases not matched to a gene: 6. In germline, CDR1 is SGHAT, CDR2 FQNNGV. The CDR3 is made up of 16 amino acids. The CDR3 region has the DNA TGTGCCAGCAGCTTCCTAGCGGGAGTGTCGACAGATACGCAGTATTTT. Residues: CASSFLAGVSTDTQYF.

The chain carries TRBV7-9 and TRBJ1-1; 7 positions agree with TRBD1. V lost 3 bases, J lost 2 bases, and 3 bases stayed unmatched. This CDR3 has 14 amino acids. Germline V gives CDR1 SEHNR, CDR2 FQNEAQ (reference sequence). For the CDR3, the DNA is TGTGCCAGCAGCTTGGGGGACAGAAACACTGAAGCTTTCTTT. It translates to CASSLGDRNTEAFF. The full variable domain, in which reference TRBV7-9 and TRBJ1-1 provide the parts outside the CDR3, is DTGVSQNPRHKITKRGQNVTFRCDPISEHNRLYWYRQTLGQGPEFLTYFQNEAQLEKSRLLSDRFSAERPKGSFSTLEIQRTEQGDSAMYLCASSLGDRNTEAFFGQGTRLTVV.

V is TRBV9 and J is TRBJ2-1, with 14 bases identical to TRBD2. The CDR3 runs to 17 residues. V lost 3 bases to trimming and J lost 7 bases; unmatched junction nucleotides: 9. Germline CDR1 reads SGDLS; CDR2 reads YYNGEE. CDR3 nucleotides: TGTGCCAGCAGCGGCATACGGACTAGCGGGAGGCGGAATGAGCAGTTCTTC. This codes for CASSGIRTSGRRNEQFF.

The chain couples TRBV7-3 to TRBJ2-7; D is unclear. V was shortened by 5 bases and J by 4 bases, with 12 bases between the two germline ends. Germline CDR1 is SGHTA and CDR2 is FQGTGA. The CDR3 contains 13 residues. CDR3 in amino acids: CASSAASEYEQYF. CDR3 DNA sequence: TGTGCCAGCAGCGCCGCCAGCGAGTACGAGCAGTACTTC.

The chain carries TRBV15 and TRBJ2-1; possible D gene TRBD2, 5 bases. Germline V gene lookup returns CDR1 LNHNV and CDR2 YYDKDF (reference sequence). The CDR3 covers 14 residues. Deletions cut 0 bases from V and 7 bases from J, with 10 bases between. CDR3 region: CATSRDLPGNEQFF. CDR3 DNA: TGTGCCACCAGCAGAGATCTTCCGGGGAATGAGCAGTTCTTC.

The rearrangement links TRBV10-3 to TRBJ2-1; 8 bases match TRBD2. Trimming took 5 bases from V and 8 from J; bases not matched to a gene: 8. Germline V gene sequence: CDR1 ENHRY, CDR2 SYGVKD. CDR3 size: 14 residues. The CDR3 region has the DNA TGTGCCATCAGTACCTTAGCGGGACGCGATGAGCAGTTCTTC. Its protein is CAISTLAGRDEQFF.

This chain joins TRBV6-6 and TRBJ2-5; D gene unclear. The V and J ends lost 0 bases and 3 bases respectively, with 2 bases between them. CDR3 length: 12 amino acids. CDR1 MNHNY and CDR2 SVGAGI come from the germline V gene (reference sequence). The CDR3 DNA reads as TGTGCCAGCAGTTACTCGAAAGAGACCCAGTACTTC. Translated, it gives CASSYSKETQYF.

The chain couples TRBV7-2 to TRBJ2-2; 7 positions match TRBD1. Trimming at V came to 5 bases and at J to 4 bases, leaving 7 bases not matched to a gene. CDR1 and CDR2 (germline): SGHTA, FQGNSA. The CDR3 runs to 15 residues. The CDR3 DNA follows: TGTGCCAGCAGCCTTAGACAGGGTCGCACCGGGGAGCTGTTTTTT. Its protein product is CASSLRQGRTGELFF. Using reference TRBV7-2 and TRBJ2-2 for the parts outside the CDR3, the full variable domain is GAGVSQSPSNKVTEKGKDVELRCDPISGHTALYWYRQSLGQGLEFLIYFQGNSAPDKSGLPSDRFSAERTGGSVSTLTIQRTQQEDSAVYLCASSLRQGRTGELFFGEGSRLTVL.

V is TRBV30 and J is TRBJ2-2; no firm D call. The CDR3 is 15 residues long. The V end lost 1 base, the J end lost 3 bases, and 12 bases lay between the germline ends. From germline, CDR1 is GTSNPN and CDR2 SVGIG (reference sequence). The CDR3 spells CAWSALGPHTGELFF. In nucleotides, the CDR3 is TGTGCCTGGAGTGCCCTAGGGCCGCACACCGGGGAGCTGTTTTTT.